This T cell receptor beta chain was recovered during a study of shared clonotypes between healthy human individuals. Study observations and caveats: A reduction in generation probabilities was seen for non-shared clonotypes relative to those shared by all four donors.

Clones were read by immunoSEQ multiplex PCR, and TCRdb kept only the in-frame ones, dropping some. This table has 2.5 million or so clones, just over 90% appearing once. About this clone: Its cognate antigen is unknown.

Trimming at V came to 0 bases and at J to 6 bases, leaving 1 base not matched to a gene. This CDR3 has 14 residues. Germline-derived CDR1 and CDR2 are LGHNA and YSLEER. The donor population consisted of healthy HIV-negative adults with no recent acute infections or vaccinations. The genes are TRBV4-3 and TRBJ2-4, with 8 nucleotides matching TRBD1. Sample: naive CD4+ T cells sorted from blood. Documented subset: CD45RA+ positively selected. This clonotype originated in a man between 18 and 35 years old in good health. CDR3 residues: CASSQDTGGNIQYF. The CDR3 DNA reads TGCGCCAGCAGCCAAGATACAGGGGGAAACATTCAGTACTTC.